This TCR beta chain was retrieved from a study of molecular identifiers for immune sequencing clone quantification. There are 13 residues in the CDR3. Germline-derived CDR1 and CDR2 are SQVTM and ANQGSEA. The ends were cut back, 4 bases at V and 4 bases at J, with 14 bases in the middle. Study conclusions and caveats: The sizes of highly expanded clones could be underestimated when identical TCR molecules share a barcode.

This clonotype has a handful of counts. Its antigen remains unknown. MiXCR was run by TCRdb on the PCR reads, yielding one entry per CDR3 protein. The table has about 100,000 distinct CDR3 sequences, roughly a fifth seen once. Sequenced: naive CD8+ T cells from blood, with Jurkat cell RNA spiked in. As for subset: FACS-sorted CD8+CD4-CCR7+CD45RA+ naive T cells. The chain carries TRBV29-1 and TRBJ2-7; the D gene is possibly TRBD1 (7 bases). The origin of this receptor is a human donor in good health. Some libraries in this study had Jurkat cell RNA spiked in. CDR3 protein: CSVGRDSSYEQYF. For the CDR3, the DNA is TGCAGCGTTGGGAGGGACAGTAGTTACGAGCAGTACTTC.